The source of this T cell receptor (beta chain) is a study of T cells in Graves' hyperthyroidism and ophthalmopathy. The CDR3 has 16 residues. V lost 0 bases and J 2 bases, leaving 13 bases between the germline ends. Per germline, CDR1 SGHRS and CDR2 YFSETQ. Amplification yielded TCR beta CDR3 regions, with RNA transcripts as the source. Researchers ran a first-round RT-PCR on the TCR CDR3 using the HTBI primer set. Using its own MiXCR run on the multiplex PCR reads, TCRdb lists one record per CDR3 protein. The sample records about 770,000 distinct CDR3 sequences, 18% being singletons. Progressors' blood was drawn at hyperthyroidism diagnosis, before ophthalmopathy symptoms.

Sequencing was carried out using blood. This sequence originates from a woman between 45 and 65 years old with Graves' hyperthyroidism that later progressed to Graves' ophthalmopathy. This chain joins TRBV5-1 and TRBJ2-3; maybe TRBD1 (5 bases). The CDR3: CASSLDGATITDTQYF. CDR3 bases: TGCGCCAGCAGCTTGGATGGGGCCACAATCACAGATACGCAGTATTTT.